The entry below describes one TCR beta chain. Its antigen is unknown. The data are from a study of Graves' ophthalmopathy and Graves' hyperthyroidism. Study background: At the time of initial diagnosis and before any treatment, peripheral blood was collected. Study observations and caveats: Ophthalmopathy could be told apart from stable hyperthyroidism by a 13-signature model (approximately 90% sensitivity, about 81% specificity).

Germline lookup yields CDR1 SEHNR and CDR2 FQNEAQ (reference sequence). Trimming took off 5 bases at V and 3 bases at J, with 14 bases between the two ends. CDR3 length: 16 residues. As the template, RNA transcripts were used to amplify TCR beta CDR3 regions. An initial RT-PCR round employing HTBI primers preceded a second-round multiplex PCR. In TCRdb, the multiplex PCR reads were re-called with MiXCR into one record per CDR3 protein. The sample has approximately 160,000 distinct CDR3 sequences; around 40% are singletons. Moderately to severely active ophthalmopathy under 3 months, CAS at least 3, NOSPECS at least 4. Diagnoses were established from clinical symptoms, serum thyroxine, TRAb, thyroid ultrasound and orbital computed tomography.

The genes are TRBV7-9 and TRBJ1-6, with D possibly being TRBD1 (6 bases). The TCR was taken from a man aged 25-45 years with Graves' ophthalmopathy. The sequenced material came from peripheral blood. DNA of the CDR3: TGTGCCAGCAGCCCGGGACAAGGTGGCTATAATTCACCCCTCCACTTT. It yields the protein CASSPGQGGYNSPLHF.